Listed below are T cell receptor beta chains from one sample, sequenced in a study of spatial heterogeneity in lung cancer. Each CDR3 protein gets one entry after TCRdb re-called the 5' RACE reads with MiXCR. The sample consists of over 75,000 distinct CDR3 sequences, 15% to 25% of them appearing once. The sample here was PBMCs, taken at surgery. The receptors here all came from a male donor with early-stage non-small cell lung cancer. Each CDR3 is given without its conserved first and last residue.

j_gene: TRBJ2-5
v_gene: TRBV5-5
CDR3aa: ASRKTGGTEQETQY

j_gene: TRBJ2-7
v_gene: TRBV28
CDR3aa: ASSAPGEAGSAYEQY

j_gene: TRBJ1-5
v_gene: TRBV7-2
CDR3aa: ASSLEHQPQH

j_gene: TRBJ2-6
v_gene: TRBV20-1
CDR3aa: SASGGTGAIVLT

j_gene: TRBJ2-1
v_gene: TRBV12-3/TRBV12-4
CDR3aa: ASSLAMSNEQF

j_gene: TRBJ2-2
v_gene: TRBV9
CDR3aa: ASSVATGGITGELF

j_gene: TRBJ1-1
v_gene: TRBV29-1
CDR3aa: SVRGEPYTEAF

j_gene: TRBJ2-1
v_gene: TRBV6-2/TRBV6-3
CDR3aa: ASSHGLAGGPRAYNEQF

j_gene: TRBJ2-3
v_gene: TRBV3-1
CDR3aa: ASGHPPGLAGGPTDTQY

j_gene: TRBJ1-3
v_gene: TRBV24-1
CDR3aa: ATSDARTGAYSGNTIY

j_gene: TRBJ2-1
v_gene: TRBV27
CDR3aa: ASTQDPSYNEQF

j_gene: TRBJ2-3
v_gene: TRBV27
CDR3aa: ASSLEGFEGTDTQY

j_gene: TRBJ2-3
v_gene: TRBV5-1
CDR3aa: ASSFEETSTDTQY

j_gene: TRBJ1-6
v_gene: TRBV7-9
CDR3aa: VSSLSIPWNSPLH

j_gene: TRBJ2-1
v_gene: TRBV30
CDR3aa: AWSVLDEQF

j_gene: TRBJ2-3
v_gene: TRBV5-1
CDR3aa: ASTPGRTTDTQY

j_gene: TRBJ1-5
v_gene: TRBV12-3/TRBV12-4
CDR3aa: ASSSGTWGQH

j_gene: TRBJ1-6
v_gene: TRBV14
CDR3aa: ASSHSNSPLH

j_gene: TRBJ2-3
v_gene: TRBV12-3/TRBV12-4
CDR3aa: ASIELTRDYSTDTQY

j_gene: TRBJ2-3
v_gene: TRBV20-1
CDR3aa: SATGLLRTDTQY

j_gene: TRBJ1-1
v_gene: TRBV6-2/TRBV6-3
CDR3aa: ASSYRDSAPGDTEAF

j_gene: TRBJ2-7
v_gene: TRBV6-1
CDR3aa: ASSSRGQDPYEQY